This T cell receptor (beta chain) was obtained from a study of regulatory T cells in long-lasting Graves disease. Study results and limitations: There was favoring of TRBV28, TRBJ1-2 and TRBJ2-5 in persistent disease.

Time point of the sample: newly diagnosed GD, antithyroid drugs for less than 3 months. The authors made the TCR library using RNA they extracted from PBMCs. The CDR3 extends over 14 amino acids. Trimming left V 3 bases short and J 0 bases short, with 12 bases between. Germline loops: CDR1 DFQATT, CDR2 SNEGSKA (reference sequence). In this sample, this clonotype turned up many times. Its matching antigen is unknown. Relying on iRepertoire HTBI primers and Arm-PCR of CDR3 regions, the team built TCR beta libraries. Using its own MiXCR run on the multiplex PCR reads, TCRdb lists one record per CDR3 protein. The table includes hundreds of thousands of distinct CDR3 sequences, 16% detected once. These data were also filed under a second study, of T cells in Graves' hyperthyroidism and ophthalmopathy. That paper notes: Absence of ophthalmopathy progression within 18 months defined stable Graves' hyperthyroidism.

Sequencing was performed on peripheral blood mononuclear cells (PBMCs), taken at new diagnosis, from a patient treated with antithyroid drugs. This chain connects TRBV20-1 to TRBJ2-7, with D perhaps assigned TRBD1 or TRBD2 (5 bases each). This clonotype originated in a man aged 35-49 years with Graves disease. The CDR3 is CSASLPGSSYEQYF. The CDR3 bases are TGCAGTGCTAGTCTCCCAGGGAGCTCCTACGAGCAGTACTTC.